This T cell receptor (beta chain) stems from a study of blood T cell repertoires in COVID-19. Overall study: COVID-19 samples from acute and convalescent phases originated in the United States, Italy and Spain. Sources were T cells, B-cell-depleted T cells, or PBMCs; the material itself was cDNA or gDNA.

In the original workflow: Reference gene primer amplification in the assay estimated nucleated cell counts. Repertoires were generated with immunoSEQ multiplex PCR, while TCRdb's copy carries only in-frame clones and drops some. Clone size and the V and J calls come from that table; the DNA yielded D and trimming. The top ten hold 0.58% of the sample, which has about 160,000 clones, around 86% seen once. The CDR3 consists of 13 residues. Trimming pared 3 bases from V and 4 bases from J, leaving 9 bases between. The germline V gene encodes CDR1 WSHSY and CDR2 SAAADI. Patients of the Seattle cohort, enrolled during active infection, were followed longitudinally.

The clonotype comes from a man aged 60 to 75 with COVID-19, enrolled during active disease. Sequenced: peripheral blood. The chain couples TRBV10-2 to TRBJ1-2, with D possibly matching TRBD1 (6 bases). The CDR3, as DNA: TGCGCCAGCAGTGAACAGGGCAGCTATGGCTACACCTTC. Translated: CASSEQGSYGYTF.